The 8 T cell receptor beta chains below all came from one sample that was sequenced in a study of cytomegalovirus exposure and HLA in healthy donors. The PCR made use of 60 Vbeta and 13 Jbeta primers. This table comes from immunoSEQ multiplex PCR, and its TCRdb copy is limited to in-frame clones, with some not included. This table holds over 95,000 clones, around 73% found once. The specimen sequenced was PBMCs. Source of these receptors: a woman in her thirties in good health and CMV-seropositive.

The CDR3 DNA reads TGTGCCAGCAGTGAAGGGACAGGGCCAGAGACCCAGTACTTC. It yields the protein CASSEGTGPETQYF. The chain joins TRBV6-1 to TRBJ2-5, with TRBD1 matching 8 bases. Trimming removed 1 base from V and 4 bases from J; junction bases left unmatched: 2. Germline V gene lookup returns CDR1 MNHNS and CDR2 SASEGT. The CDR3 loop spans 14 amino acids.

The chain couples TRBV6-1 to TRBJ1-5; no clear D gene. The ends were cut back, 3 bases at V and 2 bases at J, with 11 bases in the middle. The CDR3 extends over 15 amino acids. Looked up from germline, CDR1 is MNHNS and CDR2 is SASEGT. The CDR3 loop reads CASSESGSGNQPQHF. CDR3 in DNA: TGTGCCAGCAGTGAGTCAGGATCCGGCAATCAGCCCCAGCATTTT.

The CDR3 protein is CAGKTSGTEETQYF. The CDR3 DNA sequence: TGTGCTGGGAAGACTTCCGGGACAGAAGAGACCCAGTACTTC. The chain combines TRBV12-5 with TRBJ2-5; TRBD1 agrees at 7 bases. V was clipped by 11 bases and J by 3 bases; unmatched bases: 12. The CDR3 consists of 14 residues. Germline CDR1 LGHNT, CDR2 FRNRAP.

This chain links TRBV13 with TRBJ1-2, with 7 bases lining up with TRBD1. J lost 5 bases, V lost 3 bases, and 9 bases had no gene match. This CDR3 comprises 15 residues. Per germline, CDR1 PRHDT and CDR2 FYEKMQ (reference sequence). The CDR3 bases are TGTGCCAGCAGCTTGGCAACAGGGGACGGATATGGCTACACCTTC. Translation gives CASSLATGDGYGYTF.

The chain combines TRBV9 with TRBJ2-3; 12 bases align to TRBD2. Germline CDR1 and CDR2: SGDLS and YYNGEE. Unmatched junction bases numbered 5, after V lost 0 bases and J lost 6 bases. The CDR3 runs 16 residues. The CDR3 reads CASSVGGGLAGDTQYF. The CDR3 DNA is TGTGCCAGCAGCGTAGGGGGGGGACTAGCGGGTGATACGCAGTATTTT.

The chain combines TRBV2 with TRBJ1-1; 8 bases match TRBD1. The length of the CDR3 is 14 residues. V was pared by 4 bases and J by 10 bases, with 11 bases of the junction left unmatched. Germline lookup yields CDR1 SNHLY and CDR2 FYNNEI. CDR3 DNA: TGTGCCAGCAGTGGGTTGGACAGGGCGTCGCGAGCTTTCTTT. Translating gives CASSGLDRASRAFF.

The rearrangement joins TRBV11-2 to TRBJ1-1; D may be TRBD1 (6 bases). The V end was cut by 4 bases, the J end by 2 bases, with 14 bases between. CDR1 and CDR2 from the germline V gene are SGHAT and FQNNGV. There are 15 residues in the CDR3. Written as DNA, the CDR3 is TGTGCCAGCAGCTCCTGGGACAAATTTAACACTGAAGCTTTCTTT. Its protein is CASSSWDKFNTEAFF. Combining the CDR3 with reference TRBV11-2 and TRBJ1-1 gives the whole variable domain EAGVAQSPRYKIIEKRQSVAFWCNPISGHATLYWYQQILGQGPKLLIQFQNNGVVDDSQLPKDRFSAERLKGVDSTLKIQPAKLEDSAVYLCASSSWDKFNTEAFFGQGTRLTVV.

The CDR3 sequence: CASSLDRSYEQYF. CDR3 nucleotide sequence: TGTGCCAGCAGCTTGGACAGGTCCTACGAGCAGTACTTC. The chain combines TRBV7-3 with TRBJ2-7, with 7 bases that match TRBD1. J lost 1 base, V lost 3 bases, and 0 bases had no gene match. The germline gives CDR1 SGHTA, CDR2 FQGTGA. The CDR3 sequence is 13 residues long.